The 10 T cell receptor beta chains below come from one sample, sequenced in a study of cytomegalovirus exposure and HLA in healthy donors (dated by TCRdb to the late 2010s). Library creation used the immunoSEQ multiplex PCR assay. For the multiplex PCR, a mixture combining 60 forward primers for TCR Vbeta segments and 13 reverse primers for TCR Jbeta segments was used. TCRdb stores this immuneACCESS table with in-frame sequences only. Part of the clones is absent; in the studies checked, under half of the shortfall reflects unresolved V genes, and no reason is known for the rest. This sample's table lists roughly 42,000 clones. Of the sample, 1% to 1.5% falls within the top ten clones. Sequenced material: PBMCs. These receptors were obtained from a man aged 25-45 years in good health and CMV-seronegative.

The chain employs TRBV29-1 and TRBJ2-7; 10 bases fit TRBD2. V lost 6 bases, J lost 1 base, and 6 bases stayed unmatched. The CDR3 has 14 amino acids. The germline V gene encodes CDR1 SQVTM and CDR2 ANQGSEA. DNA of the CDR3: TGCAGCGTAGATCTAGCGGGAGAGTCCTACGAGCAGTACTTC. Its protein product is CSVDLAGESYEQYF.

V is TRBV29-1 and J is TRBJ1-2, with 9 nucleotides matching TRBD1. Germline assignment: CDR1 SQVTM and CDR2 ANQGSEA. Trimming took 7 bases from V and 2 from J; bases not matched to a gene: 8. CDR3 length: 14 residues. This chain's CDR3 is CSATGGTGNYGYTF. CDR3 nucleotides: TGCAGCGCCACGGGGGGGACAGGGAACTATGGCTACACCTTC.

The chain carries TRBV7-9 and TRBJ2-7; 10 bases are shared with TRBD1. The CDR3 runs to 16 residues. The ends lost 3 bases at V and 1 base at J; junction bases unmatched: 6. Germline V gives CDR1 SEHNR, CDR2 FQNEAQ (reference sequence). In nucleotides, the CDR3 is TGTGCCAGCAGCTTCGTCCCGGGACAGGGGTCCTACGAGCAGTACTTC. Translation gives CASSFVPGQGSYEQYF.

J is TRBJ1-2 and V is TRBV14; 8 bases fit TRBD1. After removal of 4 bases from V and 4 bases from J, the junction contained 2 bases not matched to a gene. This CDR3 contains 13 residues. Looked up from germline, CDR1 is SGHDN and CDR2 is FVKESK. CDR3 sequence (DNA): TGTGCCAGCAGCCTGGGACAGGTCTATGGCTACACCTTC. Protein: CASSLGQVYGYTF.

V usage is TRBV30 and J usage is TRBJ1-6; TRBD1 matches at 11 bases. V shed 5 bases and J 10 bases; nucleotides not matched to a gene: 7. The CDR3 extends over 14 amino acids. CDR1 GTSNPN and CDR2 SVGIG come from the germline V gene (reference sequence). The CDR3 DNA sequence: TGTGCCTGGGACCCGGGACAGGGGGGGTCACCCCTCCACTTT. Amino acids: CAWDPGQGGSPLHF.

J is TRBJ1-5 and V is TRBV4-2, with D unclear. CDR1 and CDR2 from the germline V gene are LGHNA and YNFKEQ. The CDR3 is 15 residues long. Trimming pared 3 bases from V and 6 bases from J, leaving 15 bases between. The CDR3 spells CASSQALSEGQPQHF. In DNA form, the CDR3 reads TGTGCCAGCAGCCAGGCCCTTTCAGAGGGTCAGCCCCAGCATTTT.

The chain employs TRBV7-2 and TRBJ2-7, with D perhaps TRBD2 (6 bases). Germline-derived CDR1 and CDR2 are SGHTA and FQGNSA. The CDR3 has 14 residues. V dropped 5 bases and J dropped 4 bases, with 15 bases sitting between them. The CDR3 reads CASSPRGGIYEQYF. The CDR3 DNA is TGTGCCAGCAGCCCGCGTGGCGGGATATACGAGCAGTACTTC. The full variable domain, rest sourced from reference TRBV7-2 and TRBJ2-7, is GAGVSQSPSNKVTEKGKDVELRCDPISGHTALYWYRQSLGQGLEFLIYFQGNSAPDKSGLPSDRFSAERTGGSVSTLTIQRTQQEDSAVYLCASSPRGGIYEQYFGPGTRLTVT.

The CDR3 nucleotides are TGTGCCAGCAGCTTAGTGGCGGATCCCTCCTACGAGCAGTACTTC. It yields the protein CASSLVADPSYEQYF. The rearrangement uses TRBV7-2 and TRBJ2-7; D unclear. V shed 1 base and J shed 0 bases, with 10 bases lying between them. Germline values: CDR1 SGHTA, CDR2 FQGNSA. This CDR3 has 15 residues.

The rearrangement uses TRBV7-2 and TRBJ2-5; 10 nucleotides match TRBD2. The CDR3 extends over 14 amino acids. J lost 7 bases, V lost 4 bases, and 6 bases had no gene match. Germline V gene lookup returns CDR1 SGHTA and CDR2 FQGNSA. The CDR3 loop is CASSSGLAAGTQYF. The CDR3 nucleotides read TGTGCCAGCAGCTCCGGACTAGCGGCTGGGACCCAGTACTTC.

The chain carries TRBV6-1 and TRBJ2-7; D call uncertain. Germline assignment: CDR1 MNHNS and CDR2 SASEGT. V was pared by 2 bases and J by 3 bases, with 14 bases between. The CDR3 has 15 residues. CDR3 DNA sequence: TGTGCCAGCAGTGAACTCGAGGCACGGTACTACGAGCAGTACTTC. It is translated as CASSELEARYYEQYF.